This TCR beta chain was sequenced in a study of T cell repertoires in ileal Crohn's disease. As for the study in general: Patients had a median roughly 8-year disease duration, and less than 40% were active smokers. All patients had surgery for stricturing (about 60%) or penetrating (about 40%) disease. Thiopurines (under 12) or anti-TNF agents (approximately 20) were given postoperatively to about half. Study outcomes and limitations: Mucosal expansions were suggested to be mainly CD8 T cells.

A remark on this clone: Its antigen is unidentified.

Trimming at V came to 4 bases and at J to 5 bases, leaving 14 bases not matched to a gene. The CDR3 has 18 residues. Germline V gene sequence: CDR1 SGHRS, CDR2 YFSETQ. Measured with immunoSEQ multiplex PCR; TCRdb has only the in-frame clones, and not every one. In the table there are 3,400 or so clones, under 95% of which are singletons. The TCR originated in an adult with Crohn's disease. Sequenced: ileal tissue. The chain combines TRBV5-1 with TRBJ2-2; 10 positions match TRBD2. This chain's CDR3 is CASSPRQRGGQVTGELFF. The CDR3 DNA sequence: TGCGCCAGCAGCCCCCGCCAGCGGGGGGGCCAGGTGACCGGGGAGCTGTTTTTT.